Detailed here is one T cell receptor beta chain. Its antigen is unknown. One base away there is no much larger clone; base qualities are not given. At the junction V is shortened by 4 bases and J by 3 bases; bases outside the gene matches: 5. Based on the germline V gene, the CDR1 and CDR2 sequences are MNHEY and SVGAGI. From cysteine to phenylalanine, the CDR3 is 15 amino acids long. Just CDR3 DNA is preserved here, 45 bases in frame from base 1. The trial excluded patients who had a history of autoimmune disease or were on systemic immunosuppression. In every dose cohort, peripheral blood was drawn for TCR sequencing at baseline, cycle 4 day 1, and cycle 7 day 1. The samples were drawn from a first-in-human, open-label, multicenter phase I dose-escalation trial of ivuxolimab. Adults with locally advanced or metastatic melanoma, renal cell, hepatocellular, or head and neck squamous cell carcinoma were enrolled in the trial. Before TCR sequencing, CD4+ T cells and CD8+ T cells were sorted from peripheral blood as separate populations.

The sample belongs to a study of OX40 agonist ivuxolimab in advanced cancers. About the full investigation: Ivuxolimab was a fully human IgG2 agonistic monoclonal antibody targeting the costimulatory receptor OX40 (CD134). Intravenous ivuxolimab was administered to patients every 2 weeks at six dose levels: 0.01, 0.1, 0.3, 1.5, 3 and 10 mg/kg. The monotherapy dose-escalation portion (N ≈ 55 patients) of the phase I ivuxolimab trial is reported in the paper. Partial responses occurred in three dose-escalation patients: two with cutaneous melanoma and one with hepatocellular carcinoma. A male proportion of nearly 85% and a mean age of approximately 55 years, ranging from about 20 to 79, were recorded for the dose-escalation cohort. The purpose of peripheral TCRbeta sequencing was to test whether ivuxolimab changed TCR sequence diversity and led to clonal T-cell expansion. Among the roughly 52 dose-escalation patients, around 20 had hepatocellular carcinoma, about 15 melanoma, 9 renal cell carcinoma and 9 head and neck cancer. Prior anti-PD-1, anti-PD-L1 or anti-CTLA-4 therapy was permitted, and 40% to 50% of dose-escalation patients had received checkpoint inhibitors.

General study outcomes and caveats: After ivuxolimab, expanded clones were on average more numerous among CD8+ T cells than among CD4+ T cells. At doses of 0.1 to 3.0 mg/kg, clonal expansion of both CD4+ and CD8+ blood T cells was observed from baseline to week 6. Low levels of normalized T-cell clonal expansion were also shown by some nonresponding patients. The antigen specificity of the peripheral T cells that underwent clonal expansion was not determined. In the 0.1-3.0 mg/kg groups, partial responders were among the patients with the lowest normalized peripheral clonal expansion, particularly in CD8+ T cells.

Genomic DNA was isolated from the sorted cells so that the TCRbeta CDR3 region could be sequenced. The immunoSEQ Assay was used to sequence the TCRbeta CDR3 regions. TCRdb carries this immuneACCESS record with in-frame sequences only. Its versions omit some clonotypes, under half of them owing to an unresolved V gene in the studies checked, with the rest unexplained. The sample table lists about 94,000 clones, 80% to 90% of them with a count of one. The top ten clonotypes cover approximately 0.29% of the sample. The origin of this receptor is an adult with an advanced solid tumor such as melanoma, head and neck, liver or kidney cancer. The specimen comprised CD4+ or CD8+ T cells sorted from blood, sampled in a trial of the OX40 agonist ivuxolimab. Recombination linked TRBV6-5 to TRBJ1-5; a stretch of 8 junction bases matches TRBD1. The DNA is as follows: TGTGCCAGCAGTTCTACGGACAGGGTCAATCAGCCCCAGCATTTT. Its protein is CASSSTDRVNQPQHF.